The entry below gives a single T cell receptor (beta chain) sequence along with its context. Germline lookup yields CDR1 SGHTA and CDR2 FQGTGA. Trimming cost V 7 bases and J 1 base, with 10 bases left between them. The CDR3 loop spans 13 amino acids. This sample is part of a study of blood T cell repertoires in COVID-19. Profiling relied on immunoSEQ multiplex PCR, and the TCRdb table lists in-frame clones only, not all of them. The sample includes roughly 53,000 clones, 75% to 80% seen only once; the top ten take about 39%. The chain links TRBV7-3 to TRBJ1-1, with D possibly matching TRBD1 (5 bases). This sequence was found in an older man with active or convalescent COVID-19. Material: peripheral blood. The CDR3 here is CASKTGANTEAFF. DNA of the CDR3: TGTGCCAGCAAGACTGGGGCGAACACTGAAGCTTTCTTT.